This is a list of T cell receptor beta chains from one sample in a study of blood T cell repertoires in COVID-19. Produced via immunoSEQ multiplex PCR; TCRdb's table is partial and in-frame only. Of 75,000 to 95,000 clones listed, about two thirds are singletons. Source material: peripheral blood. The source of these receptors is a woman aged 55-69 years in a cohort sampled during active or convalescent COVID-19. The CDR3 runs from the conserved cysteine through the conserved F or W. D genes are given only for firm matches. Only part of the rows carry a size: once, few, many, or a class if the clone is expanded.

d_gene,v_gene,abundance,j_gene,CDR3aa,CDR3nt
TRBD2,TRBV2,.,TRBJ2-7,CASSALAGGPIEQYF,TGTGCCAGCAGTGCCCTAGCGGGGGGCCCTATCGAGCAGTACTTC
.,TRBV2,few,TRBJ1-5,CASSPGQPQHF,TGTGCCAGCAGTCCCGGTCAGCCCCAGCATTTT
TRBD1,TRBV25-1,.,TRBJ1-4,CASRRQGSEKLFF,TGTGCCAGCAGAAGACAGGGTTCCGAGAAACTGTTTTTT
TRBD2,TRBV2,few,TRBJ2-1,CASSEPRTSVLNEQFF,TGTGCCAGCAGTGAACCCCGGACTAGCGTCCTCAATGAGCAGTTCTTC
TRBD2,TRBV4-1,.,TRBJ2-5,CASSQVIAGGQQETQYF,TGCGCCAGCAGCCAAGTCATAGCGGGGGGGCAGCAAGAGACCCAGTACTTC
.,TRBV7-8,once,TRBJ1-5,CASSFSAGMGNQPQHF,TGTGCCAGCAGTTTTTCCGCAGGCATGGGCAATCAGCCCCAGCATTTT
TRBD2,TRBV5-1,.,TRBJ2-4,CASSTGLAGGWDIQYF,TGCGCCAGCAGCACGGGACTAGCGGGGGGATGGGACATTCAGTACTTC
.,TRBV29-1,.,TRBJ1-1,CSVVSNTEAFF,TGCAGCGTCGTCTCGAACACTGAAGCTTTCTTT
TRBD2,TRBV11-2,.,TRBJ2-2,CASSFGTSGPTGELFF,TGTGCCAGCAGCTTTGGGACTAGCGGCCCCACCGGGGAGCTGTTTTTT
.,TRBV5-1,.,TRBJ2-5,CASTLQETQYF,TGCGCCAGCACCCTACAAGAGACCCAGTACTTC
TRBD1,TRBV5-1,.,TRBJ2-3,CASSLGTAAGISTDTQYF,TGCGCCAGCAGCCTCGGGACAGCCGCTGGCATTAGCACAGATACGCAGTATTTT
TRBD2,TRBV10-2,.,TRBJ2-1,CASSLAGGLGNEQFF,TGCGCCAGCAGTCTAGCGGGGGGGCTGGGGAATGAGCAGTTCTTC
TRBD1,TRBV5-1,.,TRBJ2-7,CASSLGGTGSYEQYF,TGCGCCAGCAGCTTGGGGGGGACAGGTTCCTACGAGCAGTACTTC
TRBD2,TRBV3-1/TRBV3-2,.,TRBJ2-6,CASSRTSGGASSGANVLTF,TGTGCCAGCAGCAGGACTAGCGGGGGGGCAAGCTCTGGGGCCAACGTCCTGACTTTC
TRBD1,TRBV18,.,TRBJ2-2,CASSPGQGFHGELFF,TGTGCCAGCTCACCGGGACAGGGATTCCACGGGGAGCTGTTTTTT
.,TRBV27,.,TRBJ1-5,CASSYAGYNQPQHF,TGTGCCAGCAGTTATGCGGGATACAATCAGCCCCAGCATTTT
TRBD1,TRBV29-1,.,TRBJ1-2,CSGWTGASYGYTF,TGCAGCGGATGGACAGGGGCCTCCTATGGCTACACCTTC
TRBD1,TRBV5-4,.,TRBJ2-7,CASSFSGQGADEQYF,TGTGCCAGCAGCTTTTCGGGACAGGGGGCGGACGAGCAGTACTTC
TRBD2,TRBV18,.,TRBJ2-1,CASSPGSGSSYNEQFF,TGTGCCAGCTCACCAGGTAGCGGGAGCTCCTACAATGAGCAGTTCTTC
.,TRBV7-2,.,TRBJ2-1,CASSLLRGSSYNEQFF,TGTGCCAGCAGCTTATTGCGGGGAAGCTCCTACAATGAGCAGTTCTTC
.,TRBV3-1/TRBV3-2,.,TRBJ2-1,CASSQEPTVGWSYNEQFF,TGTGCCAGCAGCCAAGAACCGACGGTGGGTTGGAGCTACAATGAGCAGTTCTTC
TRBD2,TRBV2,.,TRBJ2-3,CASSYGTSGGVDTQYF,TGTGCCAGCAGTTACGGGACTAGCGGGGGGGTAGATACGCAGTATTTT
TRBD1,TRBV12-5,.,TRBJ1-1,CASALTGGTEAFF,TGTGCTAGTGCCCTGACAGGGGGCACTGAAGCTTTCTTT
.,TRBV2,.,TRBJ1-6,CASSDSLWGDSPLHF,TGTGCCAGCAGTGACTCCCTGTGGGGCGATTCACCCCTCCACTTT
TRBD1,TRBV30,few,TRBJ1-6,CAWSFLDRENSPLHF,TGTGCCTGGAGTTTTTTGGACAGGGAAAATTCACCCCTCCACTTT
.,TRBV5-1,.,TRBJ2-1,CASSPGGRFDEQFF,TGCGCCAGCAGCCCGGGGGGCAGGTTCGATGAGCAGTTCTTC
TRBD1,TRBV4-3,once,TRBJ2-3,CASSHGQGDGTDTQYF,TGCGCCAGCAGCCACGGACAGGGTGACGGCACAGATACGCAGTATTTT
.,TRBV10-3,few,TRBJ1-1,CAISLTRESEAFF,TGTGCCATCAGCCTGACCCGGGAAAGTGAAGCTTTCTTT
TRBD2,TRBV5-5,once,TRBJ2-3,CASSLVASGGADTQYF,TGTGCCAGCAGCTTGGTGGCTAGCGGGGGGGCAGATACGCAGTATTTT
.,TRBV7-3,.,TRBJ1-1,CASSLRGGTEAFF,TGTGCCAGCAGCTTACGGGGGGGCACTGAAGCTTTCTTT
TRBD2,TRBV19,.,TRBJ2-3,CASSPLAGGRGATDTQYF,TGTGCCAGTAGTCCCCTAGCGGGGGGGCGTGGGGCCACAGATACGCAGTATTTT
TRBD1,TRBV3-1/TRBV3-2,.,TRBJ2-7,CASSQVTGGAYEQYF,TGTGCCAGCAGCCAAGTAACAGGGGGCGCGTACGAGCAGTACTTC
.,TRBV12-3/TRBV12-4,.,TRBJ1-4,CASSPRNEKLFF,TGTGCCAGCAGTCCCCGTAATGAAAAACTGTTTTTT
.,TRBV6-6,few,TRBJ1-4,CASSYTGGNEKLFF,TGTGCCAGCAGTTATACAGGAGGGAATGAAAAACTGTTTTTT
.,TRBV5-1,.,TRBJ1-2,CASSLVAANYGYTF,TGCGCCAGCAGCTTGGTGGCGGCGAACTATGGCTACACCTTC
.,TRBV7-2,.,TRBJ1-1,CASSIRGSTEAFF,TGTGCCAGCAGCATCCGGGGTAGCACTGAAGCTTTCTTT
TRBD2,TRBV5-6,.,TRBJ2-5,CASSLVLAGGPKTQYF,TGTGCCAGCAGCTTGGTTCTAGCGGGGGGGCCGAAGACCCAGTACTTC
.,TRBV7-2,once,TRBJ2-3,CASSLVGSPTDTQYF,TGTGCCAGCAGCTTAGTGGGCAGCCCCACAGATACGCAGTATTTT
.,TRBV3-1/TRBV3-2,.,TRBJ2-1,CASSQGGLPGAFF,TGTGCCAGCAGCCAGGGTGGACTACCGGGTGCGTTCTTC
TRBD2,TRBV5-1,.,TRBJ2-3,CASSLGSSGGVDTQYF,TGCGCCAGCAGCTTGGGATCTAGCGGGGGGGTAGATACGCAGTATTTT
.,TRBV19,once,TRBJ1-5,CASSIRGSSGQPQHF,TGTGCCAGTAGTATAAGGGGGTCATCCGGTCAGCCCCAGCATTTT
.,TRBV7-2,.,TRBJ2-5,CASSLQGTQTQYF,TGTGCCAGCAGCTTACAGGGTACTCAGACCCAGTACTTC
.,TRBV6-5,.,TRBJ2-7,CASSYSLGGLYEQYF,TGTGCCAGCAGTTACTCCCTAGGGGGATTATACGAGCAGTACTTC
.,TRBV5-4,few,TRBJ1-2,CASSLEHVSYGYTF,TGTGCCAGCAGCTTGGAGCATGTTAGCTATGGCTACACCTTC
TRBD2,TRBV29-1,.,TRBJ2-3,CSSGGSGTDTQYF,TGCAGCAGCGGGGGCTCAGGCACAGATACGCAGTATTTT
.,TRBV18,.,TRBJ2-3,CASSPPRQTSTDTQYF,TGTGCCAGCTCACCACCCCGACAGACTAGCACAGATACGCAGTATTTT
.,TRBV5-1,.,TRBJ2-1,CASSLGLPGFNEQFF,TGCGCCAGCAGCTTGGGCTTGCCGGGGTTTAATGAGCAGTTCTTC
.,TRBV2,once,TRBJ2-7,CASRDNSYEQYF,TGTGCCAGCCGGGATAACTCCTACGAGCAGTACTTC
TRBD2,TRBV10-3,.,TRBJ2-3,CAISQTSGDSDTQYF,TGTGCCATCAGTCAAACTAGCGGGGATTCAGATACGCAGTATTTT
TRBD1,TRBV7-2,few,TRBJ1-2,CASSFPGTGSRGYTF,TGTGCCAGCAGCTTCCCCGGGACAGGGTCTCGTGGCTACACCTTC